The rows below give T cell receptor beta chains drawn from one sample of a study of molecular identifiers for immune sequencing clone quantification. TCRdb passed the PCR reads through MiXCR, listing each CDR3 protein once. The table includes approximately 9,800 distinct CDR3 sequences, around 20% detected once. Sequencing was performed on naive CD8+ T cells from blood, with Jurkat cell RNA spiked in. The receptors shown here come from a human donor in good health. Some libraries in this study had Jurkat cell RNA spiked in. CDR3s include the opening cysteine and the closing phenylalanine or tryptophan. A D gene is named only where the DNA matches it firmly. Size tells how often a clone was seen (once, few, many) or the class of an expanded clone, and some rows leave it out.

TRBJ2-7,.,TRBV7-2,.,TGTGCCAGCAGTTACCGACTAGTGGGGACCTACGAGCAGTACTTC,CASSYRLVGTYEQYF
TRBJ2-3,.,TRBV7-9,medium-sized,TGTGCCAGCAGCCCGCGGGCGACTGGGGCCGTCAGCACAGATACGCAGTATTTT,CASSPRATGAVSTDTQYF
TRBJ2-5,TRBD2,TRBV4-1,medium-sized,TGCGCCAGCAGCCAGCAGCGGGGGGGGCAAGAGACCCAGTACTTC,CASSQQRGGQETQYF
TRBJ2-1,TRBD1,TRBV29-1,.,TGCAGCGTTGAAGATAAGGACAGGGCCTACGAGCAGTTCTTC,CSVEDKDRAYEQFF
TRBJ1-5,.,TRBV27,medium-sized,TGTGCCAGCAGTCAAATAAGCCCAACAGGGTTACAACAGCCCCAGCATTTT,CASSQISPTGLQQPQHF
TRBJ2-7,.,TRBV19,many,TGTGCCAGTAGTCCTGGGTTAGGAGACTACGAGCAGTACTTC,CASSPGLGDYEQYF
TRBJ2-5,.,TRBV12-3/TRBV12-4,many,TGTGCCAGCAGTTTGGGGGTGCTGGAGACCCAGTACTTC,CASSLGVLETQYF
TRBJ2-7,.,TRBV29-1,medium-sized,TGCAGCGTTGAAGGCGACGGGGTCGAGCAGTACTTC,CSVEGDGVEQYF
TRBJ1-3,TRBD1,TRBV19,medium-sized,TGTGCCACCGCAGGGGGACCCCCTGGAAACACCATATATTTT,CATAGGPPGNTIYF
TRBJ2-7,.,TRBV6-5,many,TGTGCCAGCAGTTACGGGATTTCAGGCGAGCAGTACTTC,CASSYGISGEQYF
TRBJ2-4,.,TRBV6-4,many,TGTGCCAGCCCGAAAAAATGGCTAGCCAAAAACATTCAGTACTTC,CASPKKWLAKNIQYF
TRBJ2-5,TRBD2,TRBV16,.,TGTGCCAGCAGCCAATATCTAGCGGGAGATACGGAGACCCAGTACTTC,CASSQYLAGDTETQYF
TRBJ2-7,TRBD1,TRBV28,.,TGTGCCAGCAGTTGGGGTGGGACAGAGATCGAGCAGTACTTC,CASSWGGTEIEQYF
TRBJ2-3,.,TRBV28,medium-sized,TGTGCCAGCTCCCCCGGTACCGTTATCGTACTAGATACAGATACGCAGTATTTT,CASSPGTVIVLDTDTQYF
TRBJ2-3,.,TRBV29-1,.,TGCAGCGTTGCATTCCGGGAACCTCTGGTCACAGATACGCAGTATTTT,CSVAFREPLVTDTQYF
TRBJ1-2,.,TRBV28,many,TGTGCCAGCGTGGGAAGCCCGGACATGGATGAAGGCTACACCTTC,CASVGSPDMDEGYTF
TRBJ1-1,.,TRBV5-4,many,TGTGCCAGCAGCTTGAGGCCGGACACTGAAGCTTTCTTT,CASSLRPDTEAFF
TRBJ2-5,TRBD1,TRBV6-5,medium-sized,TGTGCCAGCAGCCTAATACCGGACAGGGAAGGGGGCCAGACCCAGTACTTC,CASSLIPDREGGQTQYF
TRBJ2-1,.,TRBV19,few,TGTGCCAGTAGTATTAGCGGTAGCTCCTACAATGAGCAGTTCTTC,CASSISGSSYNEQFF
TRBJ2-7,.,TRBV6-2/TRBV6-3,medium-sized,TGTGCCAGCAGTTACTCTTTCGGCCAGGGCTACTACGAGCAGTACTTC,CASSYSFGQGYYEQYF
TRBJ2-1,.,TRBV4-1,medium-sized,TGCGCCAGCAGCCAAGGGTCAGGCGGTTTCGGGGATGAGCAGTTCTTC,CASSQGSGGFGDEQFF
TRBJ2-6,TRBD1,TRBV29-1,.,TGCAGCGTCGAGACAGGGCTCTCTTGGGCCAACGTCCTGACTTTC,CSVETGLSWANVLTF
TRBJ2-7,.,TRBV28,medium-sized,TGTGCCAGCAACCCCCCGGGGTGGCCCTACGAGCAGTACTTC,CASNPPGWPYEQYF
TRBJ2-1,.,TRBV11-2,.,TGTGCCAGCAGCCTAGAGGGCCTAGTCAAACTTGGGAATGAGCAGTTCTTC,CASSLEGLVKLGNEQFF
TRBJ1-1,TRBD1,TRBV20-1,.,TGCAGTGCTAGTTGGGACAGGAACACTGAAGCTTTCTTT,CSASWDRNTEAFF
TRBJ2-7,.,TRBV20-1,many,TGCAGTGCTAGAGATTGGAGGGAAAGGGTTTACGAGCAGTACTTC,CSARDWRERVYEQYF
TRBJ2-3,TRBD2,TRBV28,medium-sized,TGTGCCAGCAGCAGACGTCTAGCGGGAGTCTCCCCAGATACGCAGTATTTT,CASSRRLAGVSPDTQYF
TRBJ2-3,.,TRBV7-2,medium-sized,TGTGCCAGCAGTGTACTAGCACCCACAGATACGCAGTATTTT,CASSVLAPTDTQYF
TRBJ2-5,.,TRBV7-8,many,TGTGCCAGCAGCTTAGGGGAAGAGACCCAGTACTTC,CASSLGEETQYF
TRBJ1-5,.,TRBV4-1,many,TGCGCCAGCAGCCAAGGAGTTAGCAATCAGCCCCAGCATTTT,CASSQGVSNQPQHF
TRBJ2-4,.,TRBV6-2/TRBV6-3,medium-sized,TGTGCCAGCAGTTCTGGCCCGACGGACATTCAGTACTTC,CASSSGPTDIQYF
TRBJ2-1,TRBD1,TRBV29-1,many,TGCAGCGTTGAAGGACAGGGGAGCTACAATGAGCAGTTCTTC,CSVEGQGSYNEQFF
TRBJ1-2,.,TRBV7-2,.,TGTGCCAGCACCCCGGGGGCGGCAGGAACATTCAACTATGGCTACACCTTC,CASTPGAAGTFNYGYTF
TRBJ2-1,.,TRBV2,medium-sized,TGTGCCAGCAGGAGGGTAAAGAAGTTCTTC,CASRRVKKFF
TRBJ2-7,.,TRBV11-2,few,TGTGCCAGCAGCTTGGGACTGGTCGAGCAGTACTTC,CASSLGLVEQYF
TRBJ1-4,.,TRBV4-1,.,TGCGCCAGCAGCCAAGAAAGTTTTACGGCCCCAGATGAAAGACTGTTTTTT,CASSQESFTAPDERLFF
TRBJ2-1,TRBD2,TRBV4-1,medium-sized,TGCGCCAGCAGCCAAGGGACTAGCTTATTTAGTGAGCAGTTCTTC,CASSQGTSLFSEQFF
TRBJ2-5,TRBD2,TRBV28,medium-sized,TGTGCCAGCAGTTCCCTCTTGCTCGCGGGGAGGGCCCAGTACTTC,CASSSLLLAGRAQYF
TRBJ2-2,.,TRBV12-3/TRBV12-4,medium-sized,TGTGCCAGCAGTGGGACGGCCGGGGAGCTGTTTTTT,CASSGTAGELFF
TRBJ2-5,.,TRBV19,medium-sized,TGTGCCAGTAGTATTTTCCAGGACCCTGGGGCCCAGTACTTC,CASSIFQDPGAQYF
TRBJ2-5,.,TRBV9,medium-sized,TGTGCCAGCAGCGTAGCTCAGGCAGGAGAGTACTTC,CASSVAQAGEYF
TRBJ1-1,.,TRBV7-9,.,TGTGCCAGCGGTCACGATTCGGGGTTGGATGAAGCTTTCTTT,CASGHDSGLDEAFF
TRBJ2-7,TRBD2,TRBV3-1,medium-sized,TGTGCCAGCAGCCGACTAGCGGGAGCTACCTACGAGCAGTACTTC,CASSRLAGATYEQYF
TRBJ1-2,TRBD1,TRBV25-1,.,TGTGCCAGGCCGGGGACAGGGCAAGCTAACTATGGCTACACCTTC,CARPGTGQANYGYTF
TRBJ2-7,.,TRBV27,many,TGTGCCAGCAGAGCGGGCGTCTACGAGCAGTACTTC,CASRAGVYEQYF
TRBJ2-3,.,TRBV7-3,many,TGTGCCAGCAGCTTATCCGAATGGGATACGCAGTATTTT,CASSLSEWDTQYF
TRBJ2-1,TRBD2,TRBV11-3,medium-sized,TGTGCCAGCAGCTTAGAACTAGCGGACAATGAGCAGTTCTTC,CASSLELADNEQFF
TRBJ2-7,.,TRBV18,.,TGTGCCAGCACACCGGGTAGACTTCTTCAATACGAGCAGTACTTC,CASTPGRLLQYEQYF
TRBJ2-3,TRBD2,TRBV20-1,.,TGCAGTGCTAGTCCTAGCGGAGACACAGATACGCAGTATTTT,CSASPSGDTDTQYF
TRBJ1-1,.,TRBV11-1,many,TGTGCCAGCAGCTTGGGCCAACTGGGCACTGAAGCTTTCTTT,CASSLGQLGTEAFF